This TCR beta chain was obtained from a study of CD8 T cells in ankylosing spondylitis. Study-wide results and caveats: Significant enrichment of disease-linked clones was reported in matched ankylosing spondylitis synovial fluid. As for the disease-linked clones, they showed a CD8+ phenotype and occurred at relatively low frequencies in peripheral blood. There was a TCR beta motif, made of several highly homologous variants, that appeared characteristic of ankylosing spondylitis blood.

The length of the CDR3 is 12 residues. V dropped 6 bases and J dropped 3 bases, with 11 bases sitting between them. The germline gives CDR1 SQVTM, CDR2 ANQGSEA. Quantitative 5'-RACE with molecular barcodes was used to make the TCR beta libraries. One entry per CDR3 protein, called by TCRdb with MiXCR from the 5' RACE reads. The sample records fewer than 400,000 distinct CDR3 sequences, about 15% being singletons. A word on this clonotype: What it binds is unknown.

The V call is TRBV29-1, the J call TRBJ1-2; D ambiguous. The TCR comes from a male donor with ankylosing spondylitis or in good health (not recorded which). Sequenced sample: blood, either unsorted or a sorted T cell fraction (not recorded which). CDR3 in DNA: TGCAGCGTCCGAGGGCCAGACTATGGCTACACCTTC. This translates into CSVRGPDYGYTF.